This TCR beta chain was sequenced for a study of T cell changes during pregnancy in multiple sclerosis. This CDR3 has 11 amino acids. Trimming left V 4 bases short and J 7 bases short, with 8 bases between. Per the germline V gene, CDR1 is SEHNR and CDR2 is FQNEAQ (reference sequence). Method: immunoSEQ multiplex PCR; TCRdb's copy keeps in-frame clones and lacks some. The sample consists of tens of thousands of clones, 85% to 95% of them appearing once. The V gene is TRBV7-9, the J gene TRBJ2-7; D gene ambiguous. The sequenced material came from peripheral blood. The sequence came from a female donor with multiple sclerosis, enrolled in a pregnancy study. The CDR3 coding sequence is TGTGCCAGCAGCTCGGCGGCGGAGCAGTACTTC. Protein sequence: CASSSAAEQYF.